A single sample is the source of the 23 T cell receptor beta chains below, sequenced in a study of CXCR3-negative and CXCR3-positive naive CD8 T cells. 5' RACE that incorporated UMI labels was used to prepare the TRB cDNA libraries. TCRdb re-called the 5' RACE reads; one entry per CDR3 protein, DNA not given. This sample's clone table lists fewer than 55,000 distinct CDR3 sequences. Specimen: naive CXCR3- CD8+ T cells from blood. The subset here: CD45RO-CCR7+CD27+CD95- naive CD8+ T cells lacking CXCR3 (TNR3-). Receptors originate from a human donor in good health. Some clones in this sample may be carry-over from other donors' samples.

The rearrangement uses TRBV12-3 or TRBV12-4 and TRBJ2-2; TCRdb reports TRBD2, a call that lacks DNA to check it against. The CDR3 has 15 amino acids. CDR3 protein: CASSVSGSPTGELFF.

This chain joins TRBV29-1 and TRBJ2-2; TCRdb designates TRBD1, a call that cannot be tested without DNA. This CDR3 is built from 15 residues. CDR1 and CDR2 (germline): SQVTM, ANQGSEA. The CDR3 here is CSVLITGRNTGELFF.

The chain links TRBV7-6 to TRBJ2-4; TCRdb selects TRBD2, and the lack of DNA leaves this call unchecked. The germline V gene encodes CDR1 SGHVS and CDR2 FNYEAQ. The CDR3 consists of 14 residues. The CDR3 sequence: CASSLYGRENIQYF.

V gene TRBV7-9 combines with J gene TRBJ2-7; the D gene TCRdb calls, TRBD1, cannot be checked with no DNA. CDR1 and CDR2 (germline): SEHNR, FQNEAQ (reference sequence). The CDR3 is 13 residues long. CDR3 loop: CASSLGSPYEQYF.

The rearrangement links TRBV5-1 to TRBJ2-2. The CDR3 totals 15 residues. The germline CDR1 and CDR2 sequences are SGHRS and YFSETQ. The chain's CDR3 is CASSLNPANTGELFF.

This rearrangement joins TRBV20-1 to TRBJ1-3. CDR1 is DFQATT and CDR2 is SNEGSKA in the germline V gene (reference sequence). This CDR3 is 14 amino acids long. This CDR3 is CSARVETPGNTIYF.

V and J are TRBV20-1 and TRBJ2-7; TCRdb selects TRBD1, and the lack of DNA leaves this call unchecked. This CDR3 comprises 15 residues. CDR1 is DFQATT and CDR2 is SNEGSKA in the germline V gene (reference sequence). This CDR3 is CSARGHGDSSYEQYF.

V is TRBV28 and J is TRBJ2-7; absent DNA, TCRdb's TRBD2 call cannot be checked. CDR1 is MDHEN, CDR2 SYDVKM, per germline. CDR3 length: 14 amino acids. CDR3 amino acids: CASTPGLAGDEQYF.

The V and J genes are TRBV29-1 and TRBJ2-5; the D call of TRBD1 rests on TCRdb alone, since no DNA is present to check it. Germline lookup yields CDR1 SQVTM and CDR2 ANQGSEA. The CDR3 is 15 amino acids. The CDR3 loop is CSVEGLLGTGQTQYF.

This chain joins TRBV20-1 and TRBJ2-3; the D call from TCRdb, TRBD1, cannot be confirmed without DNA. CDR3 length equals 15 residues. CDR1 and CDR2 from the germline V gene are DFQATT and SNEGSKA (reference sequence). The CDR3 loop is CSAPSLGSGAGTQYF.

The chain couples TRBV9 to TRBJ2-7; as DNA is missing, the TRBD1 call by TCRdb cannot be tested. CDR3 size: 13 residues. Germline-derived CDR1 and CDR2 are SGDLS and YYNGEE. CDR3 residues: CASSGNREYEQYF.

The CDR3 is CASSLAATNQPQHF. V gene TRBV7-8 combines with J gene TRBJ1-5. The CDR3 loop spans 14 amino acids. Germline CDR1 reads SGHVS; CDR2 reads FQNEAQ.

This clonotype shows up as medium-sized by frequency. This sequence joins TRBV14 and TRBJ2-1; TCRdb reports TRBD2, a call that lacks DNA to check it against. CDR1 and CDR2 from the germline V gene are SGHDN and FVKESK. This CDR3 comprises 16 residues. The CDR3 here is CASSKRGGRHLNEQFF.

CDR3 residues: CASSLSSSGGTDTQYF. The rearrangement links TRBV28 to TRBJ2-3; TCRdb's D call of TRBD2 is untestable without DNA. Germline loops: CDR1 MDHEN, CDR2 SYDVKM. The CDR3 is 16 residues long.

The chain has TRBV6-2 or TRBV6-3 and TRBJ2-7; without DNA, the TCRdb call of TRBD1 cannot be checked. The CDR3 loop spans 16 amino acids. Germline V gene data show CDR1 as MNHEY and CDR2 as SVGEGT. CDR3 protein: CASSYGDRLYSYEQYF.

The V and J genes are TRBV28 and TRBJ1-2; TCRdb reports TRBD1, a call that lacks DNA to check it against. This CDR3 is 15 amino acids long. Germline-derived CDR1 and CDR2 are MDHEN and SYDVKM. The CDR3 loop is CASSLAHRGTDGYTF.

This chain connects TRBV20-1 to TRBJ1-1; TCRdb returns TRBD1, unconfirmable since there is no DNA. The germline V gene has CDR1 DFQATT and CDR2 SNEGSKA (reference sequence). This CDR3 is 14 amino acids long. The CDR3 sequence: CSARDRGGYTEAFF.

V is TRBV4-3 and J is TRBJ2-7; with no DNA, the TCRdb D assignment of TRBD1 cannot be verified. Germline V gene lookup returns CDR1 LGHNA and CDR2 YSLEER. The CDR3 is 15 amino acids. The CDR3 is CASSRDRGFLNEQYF.

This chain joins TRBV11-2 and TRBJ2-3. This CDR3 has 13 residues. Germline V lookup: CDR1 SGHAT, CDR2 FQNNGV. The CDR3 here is CASSPIPTDTQYF.

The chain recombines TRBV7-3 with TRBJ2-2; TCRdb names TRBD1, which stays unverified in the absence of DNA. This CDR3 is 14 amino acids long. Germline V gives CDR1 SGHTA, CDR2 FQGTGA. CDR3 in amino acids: CASRAGENTGELFF.

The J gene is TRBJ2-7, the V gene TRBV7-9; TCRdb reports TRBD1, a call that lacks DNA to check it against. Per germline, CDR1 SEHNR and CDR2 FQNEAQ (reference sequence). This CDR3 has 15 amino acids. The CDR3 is CASSPSAGRPYEQYF.

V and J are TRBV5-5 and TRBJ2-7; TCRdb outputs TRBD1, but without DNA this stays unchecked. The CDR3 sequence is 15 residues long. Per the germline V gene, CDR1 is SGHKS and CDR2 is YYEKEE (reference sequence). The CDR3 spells CASSLTGTGNYEQYF. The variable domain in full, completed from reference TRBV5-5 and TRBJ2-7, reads DAGVTQSPTHLIKTRGQQVTLRCSPISGHKSVSWYQQVLGQGPQFIFQYYEKEERGRGNFPDRFSARQFPNYSSELNVNALLLGDSALYLCASSLTGTGNYEQYFGPGTRLTVT.

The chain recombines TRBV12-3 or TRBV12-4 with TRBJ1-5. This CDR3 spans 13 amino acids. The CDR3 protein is CASGGDSNQPQHF.